This T cell receptor beta chain was recorded in a study of OX40 agonist ivuxolimab in advanced cancers. Context from the whole study: Ivuxolimab was an agonistic, fully human IgG2 monoclonal antibody directed against OX40 (CD134), a costimulatory receptor. Intravenous ivuxolimab was administered to patients every 2 weeks at six dose levels: 0.01, 0.1, 0.3, 1.5, 3 and 10 mg/kg. Of the roughly 51 patients in dose escalation, some 20 had hepatocellular carcinoma, some 15 had melanoma, 9 had renal cell carcinoma and 9 had head and neck cancer. In the dose-escalation cohort, 82.7% of patients were male, and the mean age was roughly 60 years with a range of roughly 20 to 79. Patients were allowed to have had prior anti-PD-1, anti-PD-L1 or anti-CTLA-4 therapy, and around 43% of the dose-escalation patients had been treated with checkpoint inhibitors. Three dose-escalation patients achieved partial responses, one with hepatocellular carcinoma and two with cutaneous melanoma. The purpose of peripheral TCRbeta sequencing was to test whether ivuxolimab changed TCR sequence diversity and led to clonal T-cell expansion. The paper reports the monotherapy dose-escalation portion (N of about 54 patients) of the phase I ivuxolimab trial. General conclusions and limits of the study: After ivuxolimab, more expanded clones were found on average in CD8+ T cells than in CD4+ T cells. The antigen specificity of the peripheral T cells that underwent clonal expansion was not determined. Low levels of normalized T-cell clonal expansion were also seen in some nonresponding patients. Clonal expansion of both CD4+ and CD8+ blood T cells was observed from baseline to week 6 at doses 0.1 to 3.0 mg/kg. In the 0.1-3.0 mg/kg groups, partial responders were among the patients with the lowest normalized peripheral clonal expansion, particularly in CD8+ T cells.

Genomic DNA was isolated from the sorted cells so that the TCRbeta CDR3 region could be sequenced. The immunoSEQ Assay was used to sequence the TCRbeta CDR3 regions. TCRdb mirrors the immuneACCESS table, restricted to in-frame sequences. Some clones are absent from its copies; in checked studies, under half trace to an unresolved V gene, and the reason for the others is unknown. The sample table holds approximately 68,000 clones, of which around 80% were seen once. Less than 7.5% of the sample belongs to the ten largest clones. The V end gives up 7 bases and the J end 4 bases, leaving 16 bases in the junction not matched to a gene. CDR1 is given as SNHLY and CDR2 as FYNNEI, both from the germline V gene. The CDR3 has 18 amino acids, counting the end cysteine and phenylalanine. Only the CDR3 region is kept as DNA, spanning 54 bases read in frame from base 1. This clone was counted a few times. Its antigen is not yet known. No much larger clonotype is one base removed from it; base qualities were not supplied.

The trial excluded patients who had a history of autoimmune disease or were on systemic immunosuppression. In every dose cohort, peripheral blood was drawn for TCR sequencing at baseline, cycle 4 day 1, and cycle 7 day 1. The samples were drawn from a first-in-human, open-label, multicenter phase I dose-escalation trial of ivuxolimab. Adults with locally advanced or metastatic head and neck squamous cell, hepatocellular, melanoma or renal cell carcinoma were enrolled in the trial. Before TCR sequencing, CD4+ T cells and CD8+ T cells from peripheral blood were sorted into separate populations. This sequence uses TRBV2 and TRBJ1-1; the junction holds 12 bases that match TRBD1. The origin of this receptor is an adult with an advanced solid tumor such as melanoma, head and neck, liver or kidney cancer. The starting material was CD4+ or CD8+ T cells sorted from blood, obtained in a trial of the OX40 agonist ivuxolimab. CDR3 reads: CASTPPPGTGGWTTEAFF. The sequenced DNA: TGTGCCAGCACCCCCCCGCCCGGGACAGGGGGCTGGACCACTGAAGCTTTCTTT.